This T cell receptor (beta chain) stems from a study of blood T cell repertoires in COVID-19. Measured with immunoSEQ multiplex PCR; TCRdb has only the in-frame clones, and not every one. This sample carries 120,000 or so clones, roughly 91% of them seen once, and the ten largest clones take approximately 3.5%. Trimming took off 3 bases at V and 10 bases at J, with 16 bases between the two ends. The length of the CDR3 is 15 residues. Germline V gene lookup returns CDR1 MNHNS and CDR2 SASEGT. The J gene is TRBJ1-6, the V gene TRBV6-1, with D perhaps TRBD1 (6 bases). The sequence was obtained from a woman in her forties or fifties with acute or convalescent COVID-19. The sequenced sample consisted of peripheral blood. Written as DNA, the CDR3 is TGTGCCAGCAGTGAGGTTGCAGGGGTCAGATCACCCCTCCACTTT. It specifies CASSEVAGVRSPLHF.